This T cell receptor (beta chain) was found in a study of blood T cell repertoires in COVID-19. Trimming cost V 3 bases and J 8 bases, with 16 bases left between them. Germline V CDR1 and CDR2: MNHNS, SASEGT. This CDR3 is 14 amino acids long. TCRdb's table, derived via immunoSEQ multiplex PCR, lists solely in-frame clones and lacks some. The table lists 250,000 to 400,000 clones, about 91% of them singletons, with 1.5% to 2% in the top ten. The receptor was isolated from a woman aged 25 to 39 with COVID-19, enrolled during active disease. J is TRBJ1-2 and V is TRBV6-1; D is unresolved. The sequencing sample was made of peripheral blood. The CDR3 loop reads CASSETHGLRGYTF. CDR3 DNA: TGTGCCAGCAGTGAGACGCACGGACTACGGGGCTACACCTTC.